This T cell receptor beta chain was sequenced during a study of cytomegalovirus exposure and HLA in healthy donors. The wider study: Prior work identified under 130 million unique TCR beta sequences in 150 million to 200 million T cells.

Primers for the PCR totalled 60 Vbeta and 13 Jbeta. Clones were sequenced by immunoSEQ multiplex PCR, and TCRdb holds only the in-frame ones, with some missing. The data contain about 90,000 clones, roughly four fifths of them singletons. A word on this clone: Its antigen is currently unknown.

Findings and caveats of the study: It was reported in a later analysis that an Asian-associated ancestry cluster showed fewer N-insertions than the 666-donor mean. Most TCRs appeared rarely, but some public TCRs recurred in many donors. Highly shared sequence variants in one cluster were likely a sequencing artifact.

The CDR3 is 17 residues long. Germline CDR1 is SGDLS and CDR2 is YYNGEE. Germline trimming cut 0 bases from V and 2 bases from J; bases unmatched to any gene: 5. The TCR sequence derives from a middle-aged woman in good health and CMV-seropositive. The sample consisted of PBMCs. The chain couples TRBV9 to TRBJ2-4; TRBD2 matches 10 bases. Written as DNA, the CDR3 is TGTGCCAGCAGCGTAGATCCTAGCGGGAGCCCCAAAAACATTCAGTACTTC. Its translation is CASSVDPSGSPKNIQYF.